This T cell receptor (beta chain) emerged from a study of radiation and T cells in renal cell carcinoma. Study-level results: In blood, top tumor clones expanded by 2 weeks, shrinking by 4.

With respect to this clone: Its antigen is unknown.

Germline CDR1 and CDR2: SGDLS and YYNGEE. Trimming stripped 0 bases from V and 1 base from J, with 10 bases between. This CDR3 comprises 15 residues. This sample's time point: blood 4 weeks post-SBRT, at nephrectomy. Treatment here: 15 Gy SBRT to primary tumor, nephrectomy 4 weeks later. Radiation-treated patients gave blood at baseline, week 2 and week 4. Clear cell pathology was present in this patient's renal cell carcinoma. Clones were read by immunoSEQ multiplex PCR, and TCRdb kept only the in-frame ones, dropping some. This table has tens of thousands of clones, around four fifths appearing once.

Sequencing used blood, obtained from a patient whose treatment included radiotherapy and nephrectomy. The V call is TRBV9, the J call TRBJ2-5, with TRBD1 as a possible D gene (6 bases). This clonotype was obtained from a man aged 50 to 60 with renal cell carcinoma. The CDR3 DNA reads TGTGCCAGCAGCGTAGGCAGGGGTCTCCAAGAGACCCAGTACTTC. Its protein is CASSVGRGLQETQYF. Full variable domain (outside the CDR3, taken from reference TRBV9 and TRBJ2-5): DSGVTQTPKHLITATGQRVTLRCSPRSGDLSVYWYQQSLDQGLQFLIQYYNGEERAKGNILERFSAQQFPDLHSELNLSSLELGDSALYFCASSVGRGLQETQYFGPGTRLLVL.